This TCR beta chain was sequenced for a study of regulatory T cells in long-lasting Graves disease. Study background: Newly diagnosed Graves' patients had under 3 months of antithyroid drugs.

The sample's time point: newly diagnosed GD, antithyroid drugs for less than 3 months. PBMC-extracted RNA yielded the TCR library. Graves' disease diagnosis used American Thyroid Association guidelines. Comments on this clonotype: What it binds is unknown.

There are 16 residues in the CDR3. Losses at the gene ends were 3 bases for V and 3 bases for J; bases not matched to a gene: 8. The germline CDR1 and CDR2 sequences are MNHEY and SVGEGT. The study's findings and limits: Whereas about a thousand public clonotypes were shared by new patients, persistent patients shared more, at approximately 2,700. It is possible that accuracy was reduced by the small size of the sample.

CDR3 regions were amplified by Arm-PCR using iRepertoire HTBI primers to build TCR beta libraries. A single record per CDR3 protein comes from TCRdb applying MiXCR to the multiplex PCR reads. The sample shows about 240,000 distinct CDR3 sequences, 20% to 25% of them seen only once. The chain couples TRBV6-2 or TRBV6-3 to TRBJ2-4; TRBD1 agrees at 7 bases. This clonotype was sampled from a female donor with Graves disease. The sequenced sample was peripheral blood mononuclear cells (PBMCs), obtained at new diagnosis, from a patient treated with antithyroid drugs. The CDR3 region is CASSYSPGQSKNIQYF. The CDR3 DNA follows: TGTGCCAGCAGTTATAGCCCGGGACAGAGCAAAAACATTCAGTACTTC.